One and the same sample provided the 8 T cell receptor beta chains below, sequenced in a study of T cell responses to AZD1222 COVID-19 vaccine. TCRdb keeps only in-frame clones here, not all; method: immunoSEQ multiplex PCR. The profile shows 56,000 or so clones, around 80% of them singletons. The material sequenced was peripheral blood, taken 28 days after the second AZD1222 dose. These receptors were obtained from an adult who received the AZD1222 COVID-19 vaccine.

The chain is built from TRBV6-5 and TRBJ1-4; the D is unclear. The V gene lost 7 bases and the J gene lost 3 bases, with 12 bases spanning the gap. CDR1 is MNHEY and CDR2 is SVGAGI in the germline V gene. This CDR3 is 14 amino acids long. CDR3 in amino acids: CASNPPGPNEKLFF. CDR3 nucleotide sequence: TGTGCCAGCAACCCACCCGGCCCTAATGAAAAACTGTTTTTT.

The genes are TRBV6-4 and TRBJ1-5; D remains ambiguous. V was trimmed by 8 bases and J by 5 bases, leaving 13 bases between them. The germline V gene encodes CDR1 MRHNA and CDR2 SNTAGT. CDR3 length: 13 amino acids. For the CDR3, the DNA is TGTGCCAGCGCGAAACAGAAGGATCAGCCCCAGCATTTT. Protein product: CASAKQKDQPQHF.

The chain combines TRBV23-1 with TRBJ1-1; possibly TRBD1 for D (6 bases). TRBV23-1 is classed as an ORF, of uncertain function. V dropped 0 bases and J dropped 5 bases, with 13 bases sitting between them. The CDR3 has 15 amino acids. The CDR3 DNA reads as TGCGCCAGCAGTCAATCCACAGGGAAAAGGACTGAAGCTTTCTTT. Its translation: CASSQSTGKRTEAFF.

This clone was seen a single time. Here the CDR3 DNA reads TGTGCCACCAGCAGTCAGAGGAACACTGAAGCTTTCTTT. Translating it yields CATSSQRNTEAFF. This chain uses TRBV15 with TRBJ1-1, with no clear D. The length of the CDR3 is 13 residues. V lost 3 bases, J lost 1 base, and 6 bases lay in between. In germline, CDR1 is LNHNV, CDR2 YYDKDF (reference sequence).

The chain's CDR3 is CASSEPTGGSNQPQHF. DNA for the CDR3: TGTGCCAGCAGTGAGCCGACAGGGGGTAGCAATCAGCCCCAGCATTTT. This rearrangement joins TRBV6-1 to TRBJ1-5, with 9 bases aligning to TRBD1. CDR1 and CDR2 (germline): MNHNS, SASEGT. This CDR3 region has 16 residues. V lost 3 bases and J lost 0; bases outside the gene matches: 3.

This clone was observed a single time. The chain couples TRBV4-2 to TRBJ1-2; D unresolved. The CDR3 has 15 amino acids. V was clipped by 0 bases and J by 5 bases, with 13 bases between them. In germline, CDR1 is LGHNA, CDR2 YNFKEQ. The CDR3 DNA sequence: TGTGCCAGCAGCCAAGATATAGGATTTTCTTATGGCTACACCTTC. It translates to CASSQDIGFSYGYTF.

Only a few counts were recorded for this clone. The genes are TRBV5-1 and TRBJ1-1; D gene unclear. V was trimmed by 2 bases and J by 1 base, leaving 9 bases between them. This CDR3 has 14 amino acids. Germline V gives CDR1 SGHRS, CDR2 YFSETQ. The CDR3 spells CASSFTPANTEAFF. The CDR3 DNA follows: TGCGCCAGCAGCTTCACACCGGCGAACACTGAAGCTTTCTTT.

The chain recombines TRBV10-1 with TRBJ2-2; 10 bases match TRBD1. Germline CDR1 reads WNHNN; CDR2 reads SYGVQD (reference sequence). Unmatched junction bases numbered 4, after V lost 6 bases and J lost 3 bases. The CDR3 totals 15 residues. CDR3: CASRRGTGDTGELFF. The CDR3 region has the DNA TGCGCCAGCAGGCGGGGGACAGGGGACACCGGGGAGCTGTTTTTT.